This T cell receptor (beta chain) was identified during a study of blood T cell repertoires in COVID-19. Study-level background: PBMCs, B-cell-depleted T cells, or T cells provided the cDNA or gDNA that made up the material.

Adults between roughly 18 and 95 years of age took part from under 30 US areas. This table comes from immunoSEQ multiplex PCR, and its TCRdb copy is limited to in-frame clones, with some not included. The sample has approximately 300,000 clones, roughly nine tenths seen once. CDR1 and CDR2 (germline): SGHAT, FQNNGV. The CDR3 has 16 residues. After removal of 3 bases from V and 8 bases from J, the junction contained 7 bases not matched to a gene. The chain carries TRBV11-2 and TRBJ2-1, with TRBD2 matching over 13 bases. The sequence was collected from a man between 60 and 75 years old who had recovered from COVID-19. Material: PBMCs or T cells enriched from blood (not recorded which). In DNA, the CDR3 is TGTGCCAGCAGCTTCAGGCGACTAGCGGGAGGCTATGAGCAGTTCTTC. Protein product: CASSFRRLAGGYEQFF.